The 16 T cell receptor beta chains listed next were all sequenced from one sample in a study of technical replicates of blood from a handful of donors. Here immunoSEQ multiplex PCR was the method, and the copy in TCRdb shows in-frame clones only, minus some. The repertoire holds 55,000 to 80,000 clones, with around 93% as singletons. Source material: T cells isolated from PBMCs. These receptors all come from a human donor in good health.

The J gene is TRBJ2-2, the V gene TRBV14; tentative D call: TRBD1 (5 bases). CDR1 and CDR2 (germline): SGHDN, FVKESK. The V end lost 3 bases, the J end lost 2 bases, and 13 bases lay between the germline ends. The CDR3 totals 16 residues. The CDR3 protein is CASSHYRGRNTGELFF. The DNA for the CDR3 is TGTGCCAGCAGCCATTATAGGGGCAGAAACACCGGGGAGCTGTTTTTT.

As DNA, the CDR3 is TGTGCCAGCAGCTTAGGACACCGCTCTGGGGCCAACGTCCTGACTTTC. Translation gives CASSLGHRSGANVLTF. This rearrangement joins TRBV11-3 to TRBJ2-6; D remains unclear. This CDR3 comprises 16 residues. Trimming left V 1 base short and J 0 bases short, with 7 bases between. Germline CDR1 reads SGHNT; CDR2 reads YENEEA.

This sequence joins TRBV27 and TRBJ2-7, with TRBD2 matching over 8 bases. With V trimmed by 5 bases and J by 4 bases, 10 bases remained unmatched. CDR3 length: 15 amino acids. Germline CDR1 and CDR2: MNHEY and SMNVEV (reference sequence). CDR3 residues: CASSEPGLGVYEQYF. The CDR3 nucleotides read TGTGCCAGCAGTGAACCGGGACTAGGGGTTTACGAGCAGTACTTC.

The DNA of the CDR3 is TGTGCCAGCAGCCCCGGGAGCCAAGAGACCCAGTACTTC. As protein: CASSPGSQETQYF. The chain joins TRBV5-4 to TRBJ2-5; tentative D call: TRBD2 (6 bases). The CDR3 loop spans 13 amino acids. Germline loops: CDR1 SGHNT, CDR2 YYREEE (reference sequence). Between the trimmed V and J ends, which lost 4 bases and 1 base, there was a span of 8 bases.

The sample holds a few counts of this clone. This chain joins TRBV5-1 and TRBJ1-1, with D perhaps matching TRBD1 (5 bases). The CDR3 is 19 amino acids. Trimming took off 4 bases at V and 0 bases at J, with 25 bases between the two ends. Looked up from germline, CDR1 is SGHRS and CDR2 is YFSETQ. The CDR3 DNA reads TGCGCCAGCAGCGCCCAACCGCTTCTGACGGACACGATGAACACTGAAGCTTTCTTT. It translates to CASSAQPLLTDTMNTEAFF.

The CDR3 protein is CASSLVEYSTEAFF. The CDR3 DNA is TGTGCCAGCAGCTTAGTAGAGTATAGCACTGAAGCTTTCTTT. This chain joins TRBV7-8 and TRBJ1-1; no reliable D call. V was trimmed by 1 base and J by 4 bases, leaving 10 bases between them. Germline loops: CDR1 SGHVS, CDR2 FQNEAQ. This CDR3 comprises 14 residues. The variable domain in full, with the rest retrieved from reference TRBV7-8 and TRBJ1-1, is GAGVSQSPRYKVAKRGQDVALRCDPISGHVSLFWYQQALGQGPEFLTYFQNEAQLDKSGLPSDRFFAERPEGSVSTLKIQRTQQEDSAVYLCASSLVEYSTEAFFGQGTRLTVV.

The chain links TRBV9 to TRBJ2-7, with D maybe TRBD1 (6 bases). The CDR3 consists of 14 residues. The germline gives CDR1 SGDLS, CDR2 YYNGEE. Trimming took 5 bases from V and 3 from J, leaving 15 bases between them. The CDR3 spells CASSTPGQDYEQYF. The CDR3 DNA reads TGTGCCAGCAGTACACCGGGACAAGACTACGAGCAGTACTTC.

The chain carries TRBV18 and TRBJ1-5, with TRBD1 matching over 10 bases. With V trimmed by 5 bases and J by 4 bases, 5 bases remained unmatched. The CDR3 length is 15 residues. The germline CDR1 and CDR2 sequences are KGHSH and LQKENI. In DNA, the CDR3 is TGTGCCAGCTCAGGAGGACAGGGGGTAAATCAGCCCCAGCATTTT. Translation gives CASSGGQGVNQPQHF.

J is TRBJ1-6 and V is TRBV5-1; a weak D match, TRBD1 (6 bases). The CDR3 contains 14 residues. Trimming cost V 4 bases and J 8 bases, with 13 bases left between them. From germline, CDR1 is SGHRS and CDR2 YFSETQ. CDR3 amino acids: CASSHDRWDSPLHF. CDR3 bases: TGCGCCAGCAGCCACGACAGGTGGGATTCACCCCTCCACTTT.

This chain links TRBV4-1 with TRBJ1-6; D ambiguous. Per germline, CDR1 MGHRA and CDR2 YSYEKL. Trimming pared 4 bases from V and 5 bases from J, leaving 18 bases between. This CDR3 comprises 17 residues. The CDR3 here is CASSPGGRGPDNSPLHF. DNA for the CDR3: TGCGCCAGCAGCCCTGGAGGCCGAGGGCCCGATAATTCACCCCTCCACTTT.

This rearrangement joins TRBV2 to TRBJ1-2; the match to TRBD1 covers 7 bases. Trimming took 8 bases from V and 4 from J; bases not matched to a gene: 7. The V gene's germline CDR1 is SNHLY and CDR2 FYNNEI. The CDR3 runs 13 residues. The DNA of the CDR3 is TGTGCCAGCGGGGGACAGTCCTCCTATGGCTACACCTTC. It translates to CASGGQSSYGYTF.

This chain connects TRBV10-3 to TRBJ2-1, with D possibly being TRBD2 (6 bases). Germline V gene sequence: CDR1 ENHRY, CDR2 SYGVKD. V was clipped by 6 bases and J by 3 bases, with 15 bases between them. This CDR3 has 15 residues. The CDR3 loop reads CAISLRDFFYNEQFF. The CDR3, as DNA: TGTGCCATCAGCCTCCGGGACTTCTTCTACAATGAGCAGTTCTTC.

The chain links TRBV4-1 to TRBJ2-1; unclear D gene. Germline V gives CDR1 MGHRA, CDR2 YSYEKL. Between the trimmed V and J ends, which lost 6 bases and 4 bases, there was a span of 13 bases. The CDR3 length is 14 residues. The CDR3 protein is CASSRLSVYNEQFF. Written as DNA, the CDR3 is TGCGCCAGCAGTCGACTTTCCGTGTACAATGAGCAGTTCTTC.

The CDR3 loop is CASSVADRLRREIGDTQYF. The CDR3 DNA follows: TGTGCCAGCAGCGTAGCTGATCGACTACGGCGGGAGATTGGAGATACGCAGTATTTT. This chain connects TRBV9 to TRBJ2-3; the match to TRBD2 covers 7 bases. After removal of 0 bases from V and 5 bases from J, the junction contained 18 bases not matched to a gene. The length of the CDR3 is 19 residues. Germline loops: CDR1 SGDLS, CDR2 YYNGEE.

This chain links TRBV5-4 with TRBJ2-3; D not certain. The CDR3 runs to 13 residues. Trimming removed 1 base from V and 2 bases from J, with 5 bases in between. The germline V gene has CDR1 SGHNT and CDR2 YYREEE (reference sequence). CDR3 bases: TGTGCCAGCAGCTTGTTGGCCACAGATACGCAGTATTTT. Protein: CASSLLATDTQYF.

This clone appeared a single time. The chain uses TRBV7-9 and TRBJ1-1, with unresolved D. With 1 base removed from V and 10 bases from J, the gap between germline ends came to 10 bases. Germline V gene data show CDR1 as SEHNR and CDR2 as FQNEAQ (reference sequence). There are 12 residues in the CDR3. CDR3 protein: CASSLDGEVAFF. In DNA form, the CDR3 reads TGTGCCAGCAGCTTAGATGGAGAAGTAGCTTTCTTT.